Shown below are 9 T cell receptor beta chains from a single sample sequenced in a study of cytomegalovirus exposure and HLA in healthy donors. The primer mix had 60 Vbeta and 13 Jbeta primers. Sequencing was performed with immunoSEQ multiplex PCR; in TCRdb, only in-frame clones are kept and a portion is missing. The sample holds 150,000 to 200,000 clones, nearly 80% seen once. Sequenced sample: PBMCs. The source is a man aged 50-60 years in good health and CMV-seropositive.

The chain couples TRBV5-1 to TRBJ2-7; maybe TRBD2 (6 bases). Germline CDR1 reads SGHRS; CDR2 reads YFSETQ. The CDR3 extends over 15 amino acids. The germline V and J ends were trimmed by 0 bases and 2 bases, with 12 bases remaining between them. CDR3 bases: TGCGCCAGCAGCTTGGTGGAGGGAAGAACCTACGAGCAGTACTTC. Its translation is CASSLVEGRTYEQYF.

The chain is built from TRBV18 and TRBJ2-2, with D tentatively TRBD2 (6 bases). The CDR3 has 15 residues. V was shortened by 1 base and J by 3 bases, with 9 bases between the two germline ends. The V gene's germline CDR1 is KGHSH and CDR2 LQKENI. CDR3 amino acids: CASSPRPGDTGELFF. DNA for the CDR3: TGTGCCAGCTCACCACGTCCGGGGGACACCGGGGAGCTGTTTTTT.

The chain joins TRBV2 to TRBJ2-5, with 13 bases that match TRBD2. V was pared by 5 bases and J by 3 bases, with 6 bases of the junction left unmatched. There are 16 residues in the CDR3. In germline, CDR1 is SNHLY, CDR2 FYNNEI. The CDR3: CASSWTSGGRKETQYF. The CDR3 region has the DNA TGTGCCAGCAGTTGGACTAGCGGGGGTAGAAAAGAGACCCAGTACTTC.

The rearrangement links TRBV2 to TRBJ2-5; the D is unclear. CDR1 is SNHLY and CDR2 is FYNNEI in the germline V gene. This CDR3 has 13 residues. Trimming removed 8 bases at V and 5 bases at J, with 15 bases between. The CDR3: CASDMVLGETQYF. In DNA form, the CDR3 reads TGTGCCAGCGATATGGTTCTCGGGGAGACCCAGTACTTC.

The chain links TRBV4-3 to TRBJ1-1, with D maybe TRBD1 (6 bases). The germline V gene has CDR1 LGHNA and CDR2 YSLEER. The CDR3 totals 16 residues. V was pared by 0 bases and J by 6 bases, with 17 bases between. The chain's CDR3 is CASSQERTGGLAEAFF. CDR3 sequence (DNA): TGCGCCAGCAGCCAAGAACGGACGGGGGGGCTGGCTGAAGCTTTCTTT.

The genes are TRBV10-3 and TRBJ2-7; 11 positions agree with TRBD1. With V trimmed by 5 bases and J by 3 bases, 6 bases remained unmatched. Germline-derived CDR1 and CDR2 are ENHRY and SYGVKD. This CDR3 is 15 amino acids long. The CDR3 loop reads CAISKPGQGVYEQYF. The CDR3 DNA reads as TGTGCCATCAGTAAACCGGGACAGGGGGTCTACGAGCAGTACTTC.

The J gene is TRBJ1-2, the V gene TRBV19, with TRBD1 matching 7 bases. With 5 bases clipped from V and 4 bases from J, the junction kept 7 bases outside the gene matches. Germline values: CDR1 LNHDA, CDR2 SQIVND (reference sequence). The CDR3 is 14 amino acids. CDR3 in DNA: TGTGCCAGTAGTTCACAACAGGGGAGCTATGGCTACACCTTC. Encoded protein: CASSSQQGSYGYTF.

The chain combines TRBV9 with TRBJ2-5; D is possibly TRBD2 (5 bases). The V and J ends lost 4 bases and 4 bases respectively, with 11 bases between them. The CDR3 loop spans 13 amino acids. Looked up from germline, CDR1 is SGDLS and CDR2 is YYNGEE. CDR3 sequence (DNA): TGTGCCAGCAGCCTCGATCGGGGAGAGACCCAGTACTTC. This gives the protein CASSLDRGETQYF.

The V call is TRBV2, the J call TRBJ2-4, with TRBD2 matching 11 bases. The CDR3 runs to 19 residues. Trimming at V came to 6 bases and at J to 0 bases, leaving 13 bases not matched to a gene. Germline CDR1 is SNHLY and CDR2 is FYNNEI. CDR3: CASSGWGLAVLLAKNIQYF. The CDR3 DNA reads TGTGCCAGCAGCGGGTGGGGACTAGCGGTTTTACTAGCCAAAAACATTCAGTACTTC.